One sample yielded the 29 T cell receptor beta chains listed below, sequenced in a study of cytomegalovirus exposure and HLA in healthy donors. Amplification used 60 Vbeta primers and 13 Jbeta primers. Sequencing was performed with immunoSEQ multiplex PCR; in TCRdb, only in-frame clones are kept and a portion is missing. The sample lists approximately 300,000 clones, roughly 80% occurring once. The sample comprised PBMCs. These receptors were obtained from a girl aged 2-10 years in good health and CMV-seronegative.

The genes are TRBV7-3 and TRBJ2-4, with 9 bases fitting TRBD1. In germline, CDR1 is SGHTA, CDR2 FQGTGA. V shed 3 bases and J 6 bases; nucleotides not matched to a gene: 0. The CDR3 runs 13 residues. The CDR3 region is CASSLTGGNIQYF. The CDR3 DNA sequence: TGTGCCAGCAGCTTGACAGGGGGAAACATTCAGTACTTC.

Here the CDR3 DNA reads TGTGCCAGCAGTTTAAAGTGGACAGGGATGTACAATGAGCAGTTCTTC. As protein: CASSLKWTGMYNEQFF. The V call is TRBV27, the J call TRBJ2-1, with 8 bases that match TRBD1. CDR1 and CDR2 (germline): MNHEY, SMNVEV (reference sequence). This CDR3 spans 16 amino acids. V was pared by 2 bases and J by 4 bases, with 7 bases of the junction left unmatched.

The chain is built from TRBV2 and TRBJ2-1, with D unclear. CDR1 and CDR2 (germline): SNHLY, FYNNEI. V shed 8 bases and J shed 8 bases, with 16 bases lying between them. The CDR3 runs 13 residues. Here the CDR3 reads CASRNSPFDEQFF. CDR3 coding DNA: TGTGCCAGCCGGAACAGCCCCTTCGATGAGCAGTTCTTC.

The CDR3 DNA is TGTGCCAGCACCCTTGGGGCTCGGGGGGCCTACGGAAACACCATATATTTT. This gives the protein CASTLGARGAYGNTIYF. The chain carries TRBV13 and TRBJ1-3; a weak D match, TRBD1 (6 bases). The CDR3 totals 17 residues. V was cut by 7 bases and J by 4 bases, with 23 bases left in between. Germline V gives CDR1 PRHDT, CDR2 FYEKMQ (reference sequence).

The chain joins TRBV30 to TRBJ2-7, with D possibly matching TRBD1 (5 bases). V was clipped by 4 bases and J by 0 bases, with 13 bases between them. CDR1 and CDR2 (germline): GTSNPN, SVGIG (reference sequence). The CDR3 length is 14 residues. CDR3 DNA sequence: TGTGCCTGGAAGTCAGACAGCCACTCCTACGAGCAGTACTTC. It codes for CAWKSDSHSYEQYF.

The chain is built from TRBV21-1 and TRBJ1-2. TRBV21-1 is marked as a pseudogene. The CDR3 extends over 14 amino acids. The CDR3 DNA reads TGTGCCAGCAGCAAGGGTCCCGGAGGGTATGGCTACACCTTC. It encodes CASSKGPGGYGYTF.

The gene calls are TRBV27 and TRBJ1-5; 7 positions match TRBD1. After removal of 10 bases from V and 0 bases from J, the junction contained 9 bases not matched to a gene. The CDR3 totals 15 residues. The V gene's germline CDR1 is MNHEY and CDR2 SMNVEV (reference sequence). The CDR3 reads CATGQALNSNQPQHF. The CDR3 coding sequence is TGTGCCACCGGACAGGCACTAAATAGCAATCAGCCCCAGCATTTT.

The V call is TRBV18, the J call TRBJ2-1, with TRBD2 matching over 12 bases. CDR3 size: 16 residues. From germline, CDR1 is KGHSH and CDR2 LQKENI. V was pared by 2 bases and J by 15 bases, with 14 bases of the junction left unmatched. CDR3: CASSPSLSLAGGPGFF. In DNA, the CDR3 is TGTGCCAGCTCACCAAGCTTAAGTCTAGCGGGAGGGCCGGGGTTCTTC.

The gene calls are TRBV28 and TRBJ2-3; 8 positions match TRBD1. The CDR3 runs 15 residues. Germline V CDR1 and CDR2: MDHEN, SYDVKM. With V trimmed by 5 bases and J by 4 bases, 8 bases remained unmatched. In nucleotides, the CDR3 is TGTGCCAGCAGTATGGACAGGGTGGCATCAGATACGCAGTATTTT. This encodes CASSMDRVASDTQYF.

This rearrangement joins TRBV6-5 to TRBJ1-5; TRBD1 matches at 7 bases. J gave up 4 bases and V 7 bases, and 10 bases lay outside the gene matches. CDR1 is MNHEY, CDR2 SVGAGI, per germline. The CDR3 covers 15 residues. The chain's CDR3 is CASNPTGKGNQPQHF. For the CDR3, the DNA is TGTGCCAGCAACCCGACAGGGAAGGGGAATCAGCCCCAGCATTTT.

The chain recombines TRBV19 with TRBJ1-6; 9 nucleotides agree with TRBD1. J lost 5 bases, V lost 3 bases, and 8 bases had no gene match. This CDR3 contains 17 residues. Germline CDR1 and CDR2: LNHDA and SQIVND (reference sequence). The CDR3 DNA is TGTGCCAGTAGTATCGAAGCCGGGACAGGGAATAATTCACCCCTCCACTTT. This codes for CASSIEAGTGNNSPLHF. The whole variable domain, remainder taken from reference TRBV19 and TRBJ1-6, is DGGITQSPKYLFRKEGQNVTLSCEQNLNHDAMYWYRQDPGQGLRLIYYSQIVNDFQKGDIAEGYSVSREKKESFPLTVTSAQKNPTAFYLCASSIEAGTGNNSPLHFGNGTRLTVT.

The V gene is TRBV5-4, the J gene TRBJ2-3; D might be TRBD1 (6 bases). This CDR3 region has 17 residues. V lost 2 bases to trimming and J lost 0 bases, with 16 bases between them. The germline V gene encodes CDR1 SGHNT and CDR2 YYREEE (reference sequence). The DNA for the CDR3 is TGTGCCAGCAGCTTAGGACAGAAAACCCCTAGCACAGATACGCAGTATTTT. Protein: CASSLGQKTPSTDTQYF.

The V call is TRBV29-1, the J call TRBJ2-1, with D unclear. The germline V gene encodes CDR1 SQVTM and CDR2 ANQGSEA. The germline V and J ends were trimmed by 4 bases and 2 bases, with 3 bases remaining between them. This CDR3 is built from 11 residues. Here the CDR3 DNA reads TGCAGCGTTGTTACCTACAATGAGCAGTTCTTC. Its translation is CSVVTYNEQFF.

The rearrangement joins TRBV5-1 to TRBJ2-6, with 8 bases matching TRBD2. The CDR3 runs to 19 residues. CDR1 and CDR2 from the germline V gene are SGHRS and YFSETQ. V gave up 4 bases and J gave up 0 bases; unmatched junction bases: 12. CDR3 sequence: CASSGRPGLGSSGANVLTF. The CDR3 nucleotides are TGCGCCAGCAGCGGACGTCCGGGACTAGGGAGCTCTGGGGCCAACGTCCTGACTTTC.

This rearrangement joins TRBV11-2 to TRBJ1-1; D may be TRBD1 (6 bases). Germline V lookup: CDR1 SGHAT, CDR2 FQNNGV. The CDR3 has 14 residues. With 7 bases removed from V and 1 base from J, the gap between germline ends came to 13 bases. The CDR3 DNA follows: TGTGCCAGCACCCCGAGGGGGGGGAACACTGAAGCTTTCTTT. Residues: CASTPRGGNTEAFF.

The chain combines TRBV19 with TRBJ2-2; TRBD1 matches 7 bases. The CDR3 runs to 16 residues. V shed 8 bases and J 0 bases; nucleotides not matched to a gene: 9. The germline V gene encodes CDR1 LNHDA and CDR2 SQIVND (reference sequence). The CDR3 DNA sequence: TGTGCCAGTTGTGGACAGGTTCTCGCGAACACCGGGGAGCTGTTTTTT. It codes for CASCGQVLANTGELFF.

The CDR3 region has the DNA TGTGCCAGCAGCCGTAACGGGGACACTGAAGCTTTCTTT. Its protein product is CASSRNGDTEAFF. J is TRBJ1-1 and V is TRBV7-3; D unresolved. The CDR3 runs to 13 residues. V was cut by 5 bases and J by 3 bases, with 10 bases left in between. Germline CDR1 is SGHTA and CDR2 is FQGTGA.

V is TRBV5-4 and J is TRBJ2-7; D gene uncertain. The CDR3 has 15 residues. CDR1 is SGHNT, CDR2 YYREEE, per germline (reference sequence). V lost 4 bases to trimming and J lost 6 bases, with 20 bases between them. CDR3 sequence reads: CASSQSLIRFSEQYF. Written as DNA, the CDR3 is TGTGCCAGCAGCCAGTCCCTTATCCGCTTCAGCGAGCAGTACTTC.

The CDR3 reads CASSWTSGGNEQYF. The CDR3 DNA is TGCGCCAGCAGCTGGACTAGCGGGGGGAACGAGCAGTACTTC. V usage is TRBV5-1 and J usage is TRBJ2-5; 14 bases line up with TRBD2. TRBJ2-7 matches the DNA end more closely, so the J call is doubtful. The CDR3 loop spans 14 amino acids. Per germline, CDR1 SGHRS and CDR2 YFSETQ.

V and J are TRBV7-6 and TRBJ2-2; TRBD2 agrees at 12 bases. Trimming at V came to 5 bases and at J to 7 bases, leaving 14 bases not matched to a gene. Germline CDR1 reads SGHVS; CDR2 reads FNYEAQ. The CDR3 is 18 residues long. This chain's CDR3 is CASSPSLAGGPIIGELFF. The CDR3 DNA reads as TGTGCCAGCAGCCCTTCCCTAGCGGGGGGGCCCATTATCGGGGAGCTGTTTTTT.

The chain is built from TRBV5-6 and TRBJ2-1; 8 nucleotides match TRBD1. After removal of 3 bases from V and 6 bases from J, the junction contained 5 bases not matched to a gene. The CDR3 extends over 14 amino acids. Looked up from germline, CDR1 is SGHDT and CDR2 is YYEEEE. The CDR3 nucleotides read TGTGCCAGCAGCTCGGACAGGGTGGGCAATGAGCAGTTCTTC. Translated: CASSSDRVGNEQFF.

The chain has TRBV6-1 and TRBJ1-1; TRBD1 might be the D (6 bases). CDR3 length: 13 amino acids. Germline V gene lookup returns CDR1 MNHNS and CDR2 SASEGT. V gave up 6 bases and J gave up 2 bases, with 10 bases separating them. CDR3 protein: CASSGTSNTEAFF. CDR3 nucleotide sequence: TGTGCCAGCAGCGGGACATCAAACACTGAAGCTTTCTTT.

The chain links TRBV11-2 to TRBJ2-7; D may be TRBD2 (5 bases). Germline V gene data show CDR1 as SGHAT and CDR2 as FQNNGV. This CDR3 contains 16 residues. Trimming shortened V by 5 bases and J by 0 bases, and 17 bases separated the two germline ends. The CDR3 DNA follows: TGTGCCAGCAGCATCCCCCCGGGTAGCGTCTCCTACGAGCAGTACTTC. Its protein is CASSIPPGSVSYEQYF.

The DNA for the CDR3 is TGTGCCAGCAGTTTGGGGGGGCGAGGGGCCAGTCCCTACGAGCAGTACTTC. Its protein product is CASSLGGRGASPYEQYF. The chain carries TRBV28 and TRBJ2-7; possible D gene TRBD2, 7 bases. The CDR3 length is 17 residues. Per germline, CDR1 MDHEN and CDR2 SYDVKM. The ends were cut back, 3 bases at V and 2 bases at J, with 20 bases in the middle.

The chain joins TRBV4-2 to TRBJ2-1; 11 bases are shared with TRBD1. This CDR3 contains 17 residues. Trimming cost V 4 bases and J 8 bases; bases outside gene matches: 13. Germline V gene sequence: CDR1 LGHNA, CDR2 YNFKEQ. The CDR3 here is CASSRFIYGTGGYEQFF. In DNA, the CDR3 is TGTGCCAGCAGCCGTTTTATCTATGGGACAGGGGGATATGAGCAGTTCTTC.

V usage is TRBV2 and J usage is TRBJ2-7, with a tentative D call TRBD1 (5 bases). Germline lookup yields CDR1 SNHLY and CDR2 FYNNEI. Trimming left V 6 bases short and J 3 bases short, with 6 bases between. This CDR3 is built from 11 residues. The chain's CDR3 is CASSDSYEQYF. In DNA, the CDR3 is TGTGCCAGCAGCGACAGCTACGAGCAGTACTTC.

The chain links TRBV10-3 to TRBJ1-5; D is ambiguous. Germline-derived CDR1 and CDR2 are ENHRY and SYGVKD. The CDR3 contains 15 residues. V was trimmed by 3 bases and J by 7 bases, leaving 16 bases between them. The CDR3 DNA sequence: TGTGCCATCAGTGATCCGGCCGGGAACTCCCAGCCCCAGCATTTT. Translation gives CAISDPAGNSQPQHF.

The chain couples TRBV6-1 to TRBJ1-1; tentative D call: TRBD1 (5 bases). CDR3 length: 12 residues. The germline CDR1 and CDR2 sequences are MNHNS and SASEGT. Trimming cost V 2 bases and J 7 bases, with 8 bases left between them. The CDR3 sequence is CASSELGVEAFF. CDR3 coding DNA: TGTGCCAGCAGTGAACTAGGGGTTGAAGCTTTCTTT.

The V and J genes are TRBV28 and TRBJ1-5; 7 bases map to TRBD1. CDR1 MDHEN and CDR2 SYDVKM come from the germline V gene. The J segment lost 9 bases and the V segment lost 6 bases, leaving 11 bases of the junction unmatched. The CDR3 spans 14 residues. CDR3 sequence (DNA): TGTGCCAGCAGCCCCGGGACAGTTCTTACGCCCCAGCATTTT. Translating it yields CASSPGTVLTPQHF.